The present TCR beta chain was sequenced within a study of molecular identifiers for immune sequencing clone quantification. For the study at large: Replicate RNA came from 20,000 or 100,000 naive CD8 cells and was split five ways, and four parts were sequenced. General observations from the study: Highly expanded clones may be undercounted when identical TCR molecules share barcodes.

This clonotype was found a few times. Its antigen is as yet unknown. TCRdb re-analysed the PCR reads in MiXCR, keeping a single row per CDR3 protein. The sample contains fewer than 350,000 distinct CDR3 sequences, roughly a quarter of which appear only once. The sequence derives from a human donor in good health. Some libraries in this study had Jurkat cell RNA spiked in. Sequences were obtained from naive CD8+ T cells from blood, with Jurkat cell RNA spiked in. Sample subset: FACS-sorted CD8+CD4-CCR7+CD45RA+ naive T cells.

The DNA for the CDR3 is TGCGCCAGCAGCCCCAACCGCATGAGGGAGCAGTACTTC. Amino acids: CASSPNRMREQYF. The chain has TRBV4-1 and TRBJ2-7; D is unclear. The CDR3 spans 13 residues. The germline V gene encodes CDR1 MGHRA and CDR2 YSYEKL. Trimming shortened V by 4 bases and J by 7 bases, and 14 bases separated the two germline ends.